One sample yielded the 10 T cell receptor beta chains listed below, sequenced in a study of spatial heterogeneity in lung cancer. Time point specified: blood at routine non-recurrence follow-up after resection. TCRdb redid the calling of the 5' RACE reads with MiXCR, one entry per CDR3 protein. The table lists 39,000 or so distinct CDR3 sequences, about 10% of them singletons. The starting material was PBMCs, obtained at follow-up. These receptors originate from a female donor with early-stage non-small cell lung cancer.

The chain joins TRBV6-2 or TRBV6-3 to TRBJ2-5, with unresolved D. Germline CDR1 MNHEY, CDR2 SVGEGT. The V end was cut by 5 bases, the J end by 2 bases, with 9 bases between. The CDR3 sequence is 13 residues long. CDR3 in DNA: TGTGCCAGCAGTCCAGACACTCAAGAGACCCAGTACTTC. Encoded protein: CASSPDTQETQYF.

This clonotype appeared a few times. This rearrangement joins TRBV19 to TRBJ2-1, with a tentative D call TRBD1 (6 bases). Germline-derived CDR1 and CDR2 are LNHDA and SQIVND (reference sequence). The CDR3 runs to 12 residues. V lost 3 bases and J 10 bases, leaving 10 bases between the germline ends. CDR3 DNA: TGTGCCAGTAGTATCAGGGGAGCCGAGCAGTTCTTC. Its protein product is CASSIRGAEQFF.

This clonotype was seen only a few times. The chain couples TRBV28 to TRBJ2-5, with unresolved D. The CDR3 totals 12 residues. V shed 5 bases and J shed 5 bases, with 9 bases lying between them. Germline lookup yields CDR1 MDHEN and CDR2 SYDVKM. The CDR3 loop reads CASSMTPETQYF. CDR3 coding DNA: TGTGCCAGCAGTATGACCCCGGAGACCCAGTACTTC.

This clonotype was seen a handful of times. The chain uses TRBV25-1 and TRBJ1-2; D remains ambiguous. The CDR3 length is 14 residues. Germline assignment: CDR1 MGHDK and CDR2 SYGVNS. V was cut by 3 bases and J by 2 bases, with 10 bases left in between. The CDR3 sequence: CASSDHGLNYGYTF. The CDR3, as DNA: TGTGCCAGCAGTGACCATGGGTTGAACTATGGCTACACCTTC.

This clonotype occurred many times. V is TRBV19 and J is TRBJ2-7, with 8 bases lining up with TRBD1. CDR3 length: 15 amino acids. Germline trimming cut 3 bases from V and 2 bases from J; bases unmatched to any gene: 6. Per germline, CDR1 LNHDA and CDR2 SQIVND (reference sequence). In nucleotides, the CDR3 is TGTGCCAGTAGTATTATCGCGGGACAGGCCTACGAGCAGTACTTC. Protein product: CASSIIAGQAYEQYF. Combining the CDR3 with reference TRBV19 and TRBJ2-7 gives the whole variable domain DGGITQSPKYLFRKEGQNVTLSCEQNLNHDAMYWYRQDPGQGLRLIYYSQIVNDFQKGDIAEGYSVSREKKESFPLTVTSAQKNPTAFYLCASSIIAGQAYEQYFGPGTRLTVT.

The J gene is TRBJ1-6, the V gene TRBV28; possibly TRBD1 for D (5 bases). The CDR3 runs 14 residues. V was cut by 11 bases and J by 7 bases, with 18 bases left in between. Germline V gene lookup returns CDR1 MDHEN and CDR2 SYDVKM. CDR3 DNA sequence: TGTGCCTGCCGTCCCGAAAGGGGAAATTCACCCCTCCACTTT. Translated: CACRPERGNSPLHF.

This clonotype was seen ten or more times. The DNA of the CDR3 is TGTGCCAGCTGTCCTTCCGACCGCCCGGATGGCTACACCTTC. Amino acids: CASCPSDRPDGYTF. This chain connects TRBV28 to TRBJ1-2; no clear D gene. Trimming removed 8 bases from V and 6 bases from J, with 19 bases in between. CDR3 length: 14 residues. From germline, CDR1 is MDHEN and CDR2 SYDVKM.

This sequence joins TRBV7-9 and TRBJ1-4, with 8 bases matching TRBD1. The germline gives CDR1 SEHNR, CDR2 FQNEAQ (reference sequence). The length of the CDR3 is 17 residues. With 1 base clipped from V and 0 bases from J, the junction kept 4 bases outside the gene matches. This CDR3 reads CASSLGQGRATNEKLFF. The CDR3 nucleotides read TGTGCCAGCAGCTTAGGACAGGGGAGAGCAACTAATGAAAAACTGTTTTTT.

This clonotype has only one observation. This sequence joins TRBV7-2 and TRBJ1-3, with TRBD1 as a possible D gene (6 bases). CDR1 and CDR2 (germline): SGHTA, FQGNSA. V was cut by 1 base and J by 4 bases, with 11 bases left in between. The CDR3 runs 15 residues. For the CDR3, the DNA is TGTGCCAGCAGCTTAGATTGGGGGCTAGGAAACACCATATATTTT. It specifies CASSLDWGLGNTIYF.

This clonotype has ten or more counts. This chain connects TRBV20-1 to TRBJ2-2, with D possibly TRBD1 on 6 matching bases. V gave up 6 bases and J gave up 5 bases, with 16 bases separating them. The CDR3 is made up of 14 amino acids. Germline V gene data show CDR1 as DFQATT and CDR2 as SNEGSKA (reference sequence). CDR3 amino acids: CSAGDFRGTGELFF. CDR3 nucleotide sequence: TGCAGTGCCGGAGATTTCAGGGGAACCGGGGAGCTGTTTTTT.